These 27 T cell receptor beta chains originate from one sample sequenced in a study of Ad26.COV2.S vaccination and SARS-CoV-2 variants. TCRdb keeps only in-frame clones here, not all; method: immunoSEQ multiplex PCR. The table includes about 420,000 clones, over 75% detected once. Treatment here: approximately 18 received Ad26.COV2.S at low or high dose, single or two shots; five or six received placebo; per-sample allocation not given. Day 63 following the first vaccine or placebo injection was when the samples were taken. Here the sequenced sample was peripheral blood, taken in a trial of Ad26.COV2.S vaccine versus placebo. The receptors were sampled from a person aged 18-60 years who received the Ad26.COV2.S COVID-19 vaccine or a placebo.

V and J are TRBV2 and TRBJ1-2; D not resolved. Trimming removed 4 bases from V and 8 bases from J, with 8 bases in between. CDR3 size: 11 residues. Germline CDR1 is SNHLY and CDR2 is FYNNEI. Here the CDR3 reads CASSASGGYTF. The CDR3 DNA is TGTGCCAGCAGTGCCTCCGGGGGCTACACCTTC. The whole variable domain, remainder taken from reference TRBV2 and TRBJ1-2, is EPEVTQTPSHQVTQMGQEVILRCVPISNHLYFYWYRQILGQKVEFLVSFYNNEISEKSEIFDDQFSVERPDGSNFTLKIRSTKLEDSAMYFCASSASGGYTFGSGTRLTVV.

The chain couples TRBV9 to TRBJ2-7; 9 bases map to TRBD1. V shed 3 bases, J shed 7 bases, and the junction held 8 bases outside the gene matches. Germline V gene sequence: CDR1 SGDLS, CDR2 YYNGEE. This CDR3 is 14 amino acids long. In nucleotides, the CDR3 is TGTGCCAGCAGCGCGGGACAGGGTATATGGGAGCAGTACTTC. It specifies CASSAGQGIWEQYF. Full variable domain (remainder filled in from reference TRBV9 and TRBJ2-7): DSGVTQTPKHLITATGQRVTLRCSPRSGDLSVYWYQQSLDQGLQFLIQYYNGEERAKGNILERFSAQQFPDLHSELNLSSLELGDSALYFCASSAGQGIWEQYFGPGTRLTVT.

The chain links TRBV4-1 to TRBJ1-2, with D perhaps TRBD1 (5 bases). Germline assignment: CDR1 MGHRA and CDR2 YSYEKL. The CDR3 length is 14 residues. V lost 4 bases to trimming and J lost 10 bases, with 19 bases between them. The CDR3 DNA sequence: TGCGCCAGCAGCCTGGTCAGGGTAGGCGGAGACTACACCTTC. This gives the protein CASSLVRVGGDYTF.

The chain joins TRBV11-3 to TRBJ2-3; D remains unclear. Trimming stripped 1 base from V and 2 bases from J, with 7 bases between. This CDR3 contains 14 residues. CDR1 is SGHNT, CDR2 YENEEA, per germline. CDR3 region: CASSLVGSTDTQYF. Here the CDR3 DNA reads TGTGCCAGCAGCTTAGTGGGCTCCACAGATACGCAGTATTTT.

This clone has only one observation. The chain has TRBV5-4 and TRBJ1-6; no firm D call. Trimming removed 3 bases at V and 5 bases at J, with 6 bases between. Germline V gives CDR1 SGHNT, CDR2 YYREEE (reference sequence). This CDR3 region has 13 residues. The DNA of the CDR3 is TGTGCCAGCAGCTCGAAAGATAATTCACCCCTCCACTTT. Translating gives CASSSKDNSPLHF.

The V call is TRBV15, the J call TRBJ1-5, with D possibly being TRBD1 (6 bases). The germline V gene has CDR1 LNHNV and CDR2 YYDKDF (reference sequence). The CDR3 has 17 amino acids. Trimming pared 7 bases from V and 2 bases from J, leaving 21 bases between. CDR3 DNA sequence: TGTGCCACCACCCAACGCCCGGGGGCAGTGGGCAATCAGCCCCAGCATTTT. Residues: CATTQRPGAVGNQPQHF.

The V gene is TRBV5-4, the J gene TRBJ1-4; 7 positions match TRBD1. Germline lookup yields CDR1 SGHNT and CDR2 YYREEE (reference sequence). The CDR3 sequence is 12 residues long. V was clipped by 9 bases and J by 14 bases; unmatched bases: 13. The CDR3 sequence: CANQGQDYRLFF. In DNA form, the CDR3 reads TGTGCCAACCAAGGACAGGACTATAGGCTGTTTTTT.

The rearrangement joins TRBV6-4 to TRBJ2-3, with unresolved D. V lost 8 bases and J lost 4, with 10 bases in between. The CDR3 spans 12 residues. In germline, CDR1 is MRHNA, CDR2 SNTAGT. The CDR3 spells CASSQVPDTQYF. The CDR3 bases are TGTGCCAGCTCCCAGGTCCCAGATACGCAGTATTTT.

The chain uses TRBV28 and TRBJ1-5; TRBD1 might be the D (5 bases). Trimming stripped 7 bases from V and 5 bases from J, with 18 bases between. Looked up from germline, CDR1 is MDHEN and CDR2 is SYDVKM. This CDR3 contains 15 residues. CDR3 region: CASTPGGRVDQPQHF. The CDR3 DNA reads TGTGCCAGCACCCCAGGAGGCAGGGTAGATCAGCCCCAGCATTTT.

The chain recombines TRBV11-2 with TRBJ2-4; 7 nucleotides agree with TRBD1. V shed 1 base and J 0 bases; nucleotides not matched to a gene: 9. In germline, CDR1 is SGHAT, CDR2 FQNNGV. The CDR3 is 18 residues long. The CDR3 DNA reads as TGTGCCAGCAGCTTAGTACCAGGGGGAACCATAGCCAAAAACATTCAGTACTTC. It translates to CASSLVPGGTIAKNIQYF.

This chain uses TRBV9 with TRBJ1-1; no reliable D call. Trimming stripped 0 bases from V and 1 base from J, with 13 bases between. This CDR3 has 16 residues. Germline V gives CDR1 SGDLS, CDR2 YYNGEE. CDR3 sequence reads: CASSVEVRPTNTEAFF. CDR3 in DNA: TGTGCCAGCAGCGTAGAAGTCAGGCCTACGAACACTGAAGCTTTCTTT.

The chain carries TRBV5-1 and TRBJ2-1; 7 positions match TRBD1. CDR3 length: 15 residues. Germline V gene lookup returns CDR1 SGHRS and CDR2 YFSETQ. Trimming at V came to 3 bases and at J to 0 bases, leaving 3 bases not matched to a gene. CDR3 in amino acids: CASSWDSSSYNEQFF. In DNA form, the CDR3 reads TGCGCCAGCAGCTGGGACAGCAGCTCCTACAATGAGCAGTTCTTC.

This clone was picked up one time. The V gene is TRBV7-8, the J gene TRBJ2-3, with 10 bases fitting TRBD1. This CDR3 region has 15 residues. Trimming took 5 bases from V and 7 from J; bases not matched to a gene: 9. The germline CDR1 and CDR2 sequences are SGHVS and FQNEAQ. CDR3: CASSISTGGGYTQYF. CDR3 sequence (DNA): TGTGCCAGCAGCATCTCGACAGGGGGCGGGTATACGCAGTATTTT.

In this sample, this clone turned up once. This chain connects TRBV27 to TRBJ2-1; weak D call: TRBD1 (5 bases). V lost 6 bases and J lost 7, with 19 bases in between. CDR1 is MNHEY and CDR2 is SMNVEV in the germline V gene (reference sequence). The CDR3 is made up of 15 amino acids. DNA of the CDR3: TGTGCCAGCAGACCCCAGGGCCTCGGACGGAATGAGCAGTTCTTC. Translated, it gives CASRPQGLGRNEQFF.

The chain combines TRBV5-1 with TRBJ2-5; D may be TRBD1 (6 bases). The CDR3 spans 17 residues. Germline values: CDR1 SGHRS, CDR2 YFSETQ. The V gene lost 0 bases and the J gene lost 6 bases, with 21 bases spanning the gap. The CDR3 loop reads CASSLEYTTGQDKTQYF. The CDR3 DNA reads TGCGCCAGCAGCTTGGAATACACAACGGGACAAGATAAGACCCAGTACTTC.

The rearrangement joins TRBV7-2 to TRBJ2-5; 8 nucleotides line up with TRBD1. The CDR3 extends over 14 amino acids. CDR1 is SGHTA and CDR2 is FQGNSA in the germline V gene. Trimming took 4 bases from V and 9 from J; bases not matched to a gene: 10. Written as DNA, the CDR3 is TGTGCCAGCAGCTGGGGGACAGGTAGTTTGGCCCAGTACTTC. Translating gives CASSWGTGSLAQYF.

J is TRBJ2-1 and V is TRBV24-1; the match to TRBD1 covers 11 bases. In germline, CDR1 is KGHDR, CDR2 SFDVKD. Unmatched junction bases numbered 6, after V lost 9 bases and J lost 9 bases. This CDR3 is 13 amino acids long. The CDR3 nucleotides read TGTGCCACCTGCGGGACAGGGGGAAGTGAGCAGTTCTTC. Amino acid sequence: CATCGTGGSEQFF.

The V and J genes are TRBV18 and TRBJ1-1; the match to TRBD1 covers 10 bases. CDR1 is KGHSH, CDR2 LQKENI, per germline. J gave up 5 bases and V 3 bases, and 6 bases lay outside the gene matches. This CDR3 comprises 15 residues. CDR3 sequence reads: CASSPLTGGDTEAFF. Written as DNA, the CDR3 is TGTGCCAGCTCACCCCTGACAGGGGGCGATACTGAAGCTTTCTTT. The variable domain in full, with the rest retrieved from reference TRBV18 and TRBJ1-1, is NAGVMQNPRHLVRRRGQEARLRCSPMKGHSHVYWYRQLPEEGLKFMVYLQKENIIDESGMPKERFSAEFPKEGPSILRIQQVVRGDSAAYFCASSPLTGGDTEAFFGQGTRLTVV.

The chain recombines TRBV5-6 with TRBJ1-6; D unclear. Germline CDR1 and CDR2: SGHDT and YYEEEE. This CDR3 has 14 amino acids. V dropped 0 bases and J dropped 13 bases, with 14 bases sitting between them. The CDR3 DNA sequence: TGTGCCAGCAGCTTGGAAAGGACCCTTAGGCCCCTCCACTTT. It specifies CASSLERTLRPLHF. Full variable domain (rest looked up from reference TRBV5-6 and TRBJ1-6): DAGVTQSPTHLIKTRGQQVTLRCSPKSGHDTVSWYQQALGQGPQFIFQYYEEEERQRGNFPDRFSGHQFPNYSSELNVNALLLGDSALYLCASSLERTLRPLHFGNGTRLTVT.

The CDR3 spells CASSGEGTAPYEQYF. In nucleotides, the CDR3 is TGTGCCAGCAGTGGAGAGGGGACAGCCCCCTACGAGCAGTACTTC. V usage is TRBV2 and J usage is TRBJ2-7; 7 bases fit TRBD1. The CDR3 consists of 15 residues. Germline lookup yields CDR1 SNHLY and CDR2 FYNNEI. V was clipped by 4 bases and J by 2 bases; unmatched bases: 8.

V and J are TRBV12-5 and TRBJ2-7; TRBD1 agrees at 8 bases. Germline CDR1 is LGHNT and CDR2 is FRNRAP. Unmatched junction bases numbered 11, after V lost 7 bases and J lost 3 bases. The CDR3 consists of 15 residues. CDR3 protein: CASDTPRGPLYEQYF. The CDR3 DNA reads TGTGCTAGTGACACCCCCAGGGGGCCGCTCTACGAGCAGTACTTC.

The chain is built from TRBV5-6 and TRBJ2-7; a possible D gene is TRBD1 (6 bases). Germline CDR1 reads SGHDT; CDR2 reads YYEEEE. V gave up 7 bases and J gave up 1 base, with 15 bases separating them. The CDR3 length is 14 residues. The CDR3 sequence: CASVPGALSYEQYF. CDR3 nucleotide sequence: TGTGCCAGCGTACCAGGGGCGTTATCCTACGAGCAGTACTTC. The whole variable domain, filled in from reference TRBV5-6 and TRBJ2-7, reads DAGVTQSPTHLIKTRGQQVTLRCSPKSGHDTVSWYQQALGQGPQFIFQYYEEEERQRGNFPDRFSGHQFPNYSSELNVNALLLGDSALYLCASVPGALSYEQYFGPGTRLTVT.

V gene TRBV5-6 combines with J gene TRBJ1-1; 7 positions match TRBD1. V gave up 5 bases and J gave up 7 bases; unmatched junction bases: 8. CDR1 and CDR2 from the germline V gene are SGHDT and YYEEEE. The CDR3 has 13 amino acids. As DNA, the CDR3 is TGTGCCAGCAGAAGACAGGGAGGGAGTGAAGCTTTCTTT. Its translation is CASRRQGGSEAFF.

V usage is TRBV5-3 and J usage is TRBJ2-1; D is ambiguous. TRBV5-3 is treated as an ORF (open reading frame) with a function not yet certain. The V end lost 9 bases, the J end lost 6 bases, and 16 bases lay between the germline ends. The CDR3 has 13 amino acids. The CDR3 bases are TGTGCCACCCCAGGACCGCTCCCCAATGAGCAGTTCTTC. Residues: CATPGPLPNEQFF.

With regard to this clone: The junction departs from the called germline gene at one end, perhaps through a read error. The V call is TRBV11-2, the J call TRBJ2-4, with D uncertain. The CDR3 is made up of 13 amino acids. The germline gives CDR1 SGHAT, CDR2 FQNNGV. The CDR3 DNA reads TGTGCCAGCAGCCTAGAAATCAAAAACATTCAGTACTTC. Encoded protein: CASSLEIKNIQYF.

The rearrangement joins TRBV27 to TRBJ2-7; D might be TRBD2 (6 bases). The CDR3 length is 15 residues. The V gene's germline CDR1 is MNHEY and CDR2 SMNVEV (reference sequence). The germline V and J ends were trimmed by 3 bases and 0 bases, with 12 bases remaining between them. The CDR3 coding sequence is TGTGCCAGCAGTTTCGGGACTCCGGCCTCCTACGAGCAGTACTTC. Residues: CASSFGTPASYEQYF.

The chain couples TRBV6-5 to TRBJ1-4; tentative D call: TRBD1 (5 bases). Trimming cost V 5 bases and J 6 bases, with 16 bases left between them. The CDR3 contains 15 residues. Germline CDR1 reads MNHEY; CDR2 reads SVGAGI. CDR3: CASSLTGTYYEKLFF. As DNA, the CDR3 is TGTGCCAGCAGTCTTACCGGGACGTATTATGAAAAACTGTTTTTT.